The 27 T cell receptor beta chains in this list originate from one sample, sequenced in a study of blood T cell repertoires in COVID-19. Libraries were prepared by immunoSEQ multiplex PCR; TCRdb keeps only in-frame clonotypes and omits some of them. The sample includes roughly 54,000 clones, more than 90% seen only once; the top ten take about 4.2%. Source material: peripheral blood. All receptors derive from a man aged 50-59 years with acute or convalescent COVID-19.

The rearrangement uses TRBV24-1 and TRBJ2-3, with D maybe TRBD1 (5 bases). CDR1 is KGHDR and CDR2 is SFDVKD in the germline V gene. The CDR3 sequence is 13 residues long. V was pared by 5 bases and J by 3 bases, with 8 bases between. CDR3: CATSGAGTDTQYF. As DNA, the CDR3 is TGTGCCACCAGTGGGGCAGGGACAGATACGCAGTATTTT.

CDR3 protein: CASSLLQGAGETQYF. The CDR3 nucleotides are TGTGCCAGCAGCTTGTTGCAGGGGGCTGGTGAGACCCAGTACTTC. V is TRBV5-5 and J is TRBJ2-5; 8 bases are a match to TRBD1. Looked up from germline, CDR1 is SGHKS and CDR2 is YYEKEE (reference sequence). After removal of 1 base from V and 5 bases from J, the junction contained 7 bases not matched to a gene. The CDR3 has 15 amino acids.

V gene TRBV7-9 combines with J gene TRBJ1-5; TRBD1 aligns across 7 bases. Germline CDR1 reads SEHNR; CDR2 reads FQNEAQ (reference sequence). This CDR3 region has 16 residues. J lost 0 bases, V lost 1 base, and 3 bases had no gene match. The CDR3, as DNA: TGTGCCAGCAGCTTAGGCACAGGGGATAGCAATCAGCCCCAGCATTTT. Translating gives CASSLGTGDSNQPQHF.

This sequence joins TRBV19 and TRBJ2-7, with 9 nucleotides matching TRBD1. After removal of 8 bases from V and 5 bases from J, the junction contained 10 bases not matched to a gene. The CDR3 is 14 residues long. Germline V gene data show CDR1 as LNHDA and CDR2 as SQIVND (reference sequence). This chain's CDR3 is CASQPTGGINEQYF. The CDR3 DNA reads TGTGCCAGTCAGCCGACAGGGGGTATCAACGAGCAGTACTTC.

This chain links TRBV5-1 with TRBJ1-1; TRBD1 matches at 9 bases. This CDR3 has 14 residues. CDR1 is SGHRS, CDR2 YFSETQ, per germline. Trimming at V came to 0 bases and at J to 10 bases, leaving 7 bases not matched to a gene. The CDR3 region has the DNA TGCGCCAGCAGCTTGGAACAGGGGGCGAAAGTAGCTTTCTTT. Translating it yields CASSLEQGAKVAFF.

This chain uses TRBV24-1 with TRBJ2-2, with 7 bases fitting TRBD1. The CDR3 is 16 amino acids. CDR1 is KGHDR and CDR2 is SFDVKD in the germline V gene. Trimming cost V 2 bases and J 4 bases; bases outside gene matches: 6. CDR3 loop: CATSDSDRVGTGELFF. The CDR3 nucleotides are TGTGCCACCAGTGATTCCGACAGGGTCGGCACCGGGGAGCTGTTTTTT.

The V call is TRBV5-4, the J call TRBJ2-2; D remains unclear. Germline CDR1 reads SGHNT; CDR2 reads YYREEE (reference sequence). The CDR3 consists of 12 residues. With 5 bases removed from V and 6 bases from J, the gap between germline ends came to 8 bases. As DNA, the CDR3 is TGTGCCAGCAGACCCACTCCCGGGGAGCTGTTTTTT. It encodes CASRPTPGELFF.

The table lists this clone with a few counts. The genes are TRBV3-1 (or the pseudogene TRBV3-2) and TRBJ2-1; 15 bases align to TRBD2. V was pared by 4 bases and J by 10 bases, with 8 bases of the junction left unmatched. Germline CDR1 reads LGHDT; CDR2 reads YNNKEL (reference sequence). The CDR3 consists of 16 residues. The CDR3 nucleotides read TGTGCCAGCAGCCCTTGGACTAGCGGGAGGGCCCCCGAGCAGTTCTTC. Its protein is CASSPWTSGRAPEQFF.

CDR3 sequence: CASSQSLPGTGLDTIYF. The DNA for the CDR3 is TGCGCCAGCAGTCAATCGCTACCCGGGACAGGGTTAGACACCATATATTTT. The rearrangement joins TRBV23-1 to TRBJ1-3, with 9 nucleotides matching TRBD1. TRBV23-1 is placed among ORFs of uncertain function. CDR3 size: 17 residues. With V trimmed by 0 bases and J by 8 bases, 11 bases remained unmatched.

CDR3 DNA sequence: TGCGCCAGCGGACACCCTTCCTACAATGAGCAGTTCTTC. This translates into CASGHPSYNEQFF. The chain uses TRBV5-1 and TRBJ2-1, with D tentatively TRBD1 (5 bases). CDR1 and CDR2 (germline): SGHRS, YFSETQ. The CDR3 extends over 13 amino acids. V was clipped by 7 bases and J by 1 base, with 9 bases between them.

CDR3 in amino acids: CASRWLAGDTQYF. The CDR3 DNA follows: TGTGCCAGCCGGTGGCTAGCGGGAGACACGCAGTATTTT. The rearrangement joins TRBV19 to TRBJ2-3; the match to TRBD2 covers 10 bases. V was pared by 9 bases and J by 9 bases, with 9 bases of the junction left unmatched. The germline gives CDR1 LNHDA, CDR2 SQIVND (reference sequence). This CDR3 comprises 13 residues.

The rearrangement uses TRBV7-9 and TRBJ2-2; 10 positions match TRBD1. CDR3 length equals 15 residues. Germline lookup yields CDR1 SEHNR and CDR2 FQNEAQ (reference sequence). The junction had 7 bases not matched to a gene; V was cut back by 8 bases and J by 4 bases. The CDR3 here is CASATGTGVTGELFF. CDR3 DNA: TGTGCCAGCGCGACCGGGACAGGGGTCACCGGGGAGCTGTTTTTT.

CDR3 DNA sequence: TGTGCCAGCAGCCCGTATAGCTCCTACAATGAGCAGTTCTTC. This encodes CASSPYSSYNEQFF. The chain couples TRBV7-9 to TRBJ2-1, with D uncertain. The germline CDR1 and CDR2 sequences are SEHNR and FQNEAQ (reference sequence). The V gene lost 5 bases and the J gene lost 0 bases, with 8 bases spanning the gap. The CDR3 has 14 residues.

This clone showed up just once. This chain connects TRBV2 to TRBJ1-5, with 7 bases that match TRBD1. CDR1 SNHLY and CDR2 FYNNEI come from the germline V gene. The CDR3 contains 15 residues. J gave up 4 bases and V 7 bases, and 10 bases lay outside the gene matches. The CDR3 sequence is CASTARQGVNQPQHF. DNA for the CDR3: TGTGCCAGCACCGCGCGACAGGGAGTAAATCAGCCCCAGCATTTT.

The V gene is TRBV27, the J gene TRBJ2-1; 7 nucleotides agree with TRBD2. The germline V gene encodes CDR1 MNHEY and CDR2 SMNVEV (reference sequence). The CDR3 has 15 residues. The trim removed 6 bases at V and 8 bases at J, leaving 13 bases unmatched. The CDR3 nucleotides are TGTGCCAGCAGCCCGCGACTAGCCGTATATGATGAGCAGTTCTTC. As protein: CASSPRLAVYDEQFF.

A note on this clone: One junction end disagrees with the germline gene, perhaps due to a read error. This chain connects TRBV3-1 (or the pseudogene TRBV3-2) to TRBJ2-7, with D possibly being TRBD2 (6 bases). Germline V gene data show CDR1 as LGHDT and CDR2 as YNNKEL (reference sequence). This CDR3 has 11 amino acids. CDR3 nucleotide sequence: TGTGCCAGCAGCCAATCTAGCGACCCCCTTTTC. This sequence encodes CASSQSSDPLF.

This clone was seen a handful of times. J is TRBJ1-4 and V is TRBV3-1 (or the pseudogene TRBV3-2), with D possibly matching TRBD1 (5 bases). CDR3 length equals 12 residues. Between the trimmed V and J ends, which lost 6 bases and 12 bases, there was a span of 14 bases. Looked up from germline, CDR1 is LGHDT and CDR2 is YNNKEL (reference sequence). CDR3 loop: CASSDSRSELFF. DNA of the CDR3: TGTGCCAGCAGTGACAGTAGGAGTGAACTGTTTTTT.

This clone was seen just once. This chain uses TRBV7-2 with TRBJ2-5; D gene uncertain. Trimming took off 5 bases at V and 2 bases at J, with 12 bases between the two ends. The germline V gene encodes CDR1 SGHTA and CDR2 FQGNSA. The CDR3 is 14 amino acids. Here the CDR3 DNA reads TGTGCCAGCAGCCCACTAAGCCTGCAAGAGACCCAGTACTTC. This encodes CASSPLSLQETQYF.

This rearrangement joins TRBV7-9 to TRBJ1-5; D is possibly TRBD1 (6 bases). V lost 11 bases and J lost 0, with 17 bases in between. Germline-derived CDR1 and CDR2 are SEHNR and FQNEAQ (reference sequence). CDR3 length equals 15 residues. The DNA for the CDR3 is TGTGCCGCGCTAGGGGGATCATATAGCAATCAGCCCCAGCATTTT. Its translation is CAALGGSYSNQPQHF.

V and J are TRBV14 and TRBJ1-4; D is unresolved. The germline CDR1 and CDR2 sequences are SGHDN and FVKESK. CDR3 size: 15 residues. Trimming removed 0 bases at V and 1 base at J, with 6 bases between. The CDR3 region is CASSQDRQTNEKLFF. The CDR3 nucleotides read TGTGCCAGCAGCCAAGACAGACAAACTAATGAAAAACTGTTTTTT.

This chain uses TRBV18 with TRBJ2-3, with D possibly matching TRBD2 (6 bases). CDR1 is KGHSH and CDR2 is LQKENI in the germline V gene. The V end lost 1 base, the J end lost 3 bases, and 11 bases lay between the germline ends. The CDR3 has 15 residues. Here the CDR3 reads CASSPRGERTDTQYF. Here the CDR3 DNA reads TGTGCCAGCTCACCACGGGGGGAGCGGACAGATACGCAGTATTTT.

This CDR3 is CASSQDGGRSPLHF. DNA for the CDR3: TGTGCCAGCAGCCAAGACGGAGGGCGTTCACCCCTCCACTTT. The chain has TRBV3-1 (or the pseudogene TRBV3-2) and TRBJ1-6; D not resolved. The ends were cut back, 0 bases at V and 9 bases at J, with 9 bases in the middle. The CDR3 runs 14 residues. The V gene's germline CDR1 is LGHDT and CDR2 YNNKEL (reference sequence).

The rearrangement links TRBV4-2 to TRBJ2-3; the D gene is possibly TRBD1 (5 bases). The CDR3 has 14 amino acids. CDR1 and CDR2 (germline): LGHNA, YNFKEQ. The V end lost 4 bases, the J end lost 3 bases, and 11 bases lay between the germline ends. The CDR3, as DNA: TGTGCCAGCAGCCCGGCCAAGGGGACAGATACGCAGTATTTT. It encodes CASSPAKGTDTQYF.

This clone was seen a few times. The genes are TRBV5-4 and TRBJ1-2, with 9 nucleotides matching TRBD1. The trim removed 4 bases at V and 8 bases at J, leaving 18 bases unmatched. The germline V gene has CDR1 SGHNT and CDR2 YYREEE (reference sequence). The CDR3 totals 17 residues. CDR3 protein: CASSRGDRVSPVSGYTF. Here the CDR3 DNA reads TGTGCCAGCAGCAGGGGGGACAGGGTCAGCCCCGTGAGCGGCTACACCTTC.

The rearrangement uses TRBV12-3 or TRBV12-4 and TRBJ1-4, with D unclear. The CDR3 is 10 amino acids. Trimming stripped 8 bases from V and 13 bases from J, with 11 bases between. The CDR3 loop reads CASCGESLFF. The CDR3 DNA follows: TGTGCCAGCTGCGGCGAGTCACTGTTTTTT.

This clone was counted once. V is TRBV19 and J is TRBJ1-5, with 7 bases that match TRBD1. This CDR3 is built from 14 residues. Germline-derived CDR1 and CDR2 are LNHDA and SQIVND (reference sequence). Trimming removed 6 bases from V and 3 bases from J; junction bases left unmatched: 5. This chain's CDR3 is CASRRTGDNQPQHF. CDR3 nucleotide sequence: TGTGCCAGTAGAAGGACAGGCGACAATCAGCCCCAGCATTTT.

This clone came up once. The rearrangement joins TRBV11-2 to TRBJ1-1; no reliable D call. CDR3 length: 15 residues. Trimming left V 2 bases short and J 2 bases short, with 12 bases between. Germline-derived CDR1 and CDR2 are SGHAT and FQNNGV. The CDR3 bases are TGTGCCAGCAGCTTATCCGCGGCAGCAAACACTGAAGCTTTCTTT. Its translation: CASSLSAAANTEAFF.